These 25 T cell receptor beta chains came from one sample sequenced in a study of OX40 agonist ivuxolimab in advanced cancers. The library was built by means of the immunoSEQ multiplex PCR assay. In its TCRdb copy, this immuneACCESS table keeps in-frame sequences only and misses some clones. Where compared with another copy, unresolved V genes explain less than half of these, and the others have no known cause. The table for this sample lists about 69,000 clones; about 80% of them were counted only once. Under 3% of the sample rests with the top ten. Specimen: CD4+ or CD8+ T cells sorted from blood, collected in a trial of the OX40 agonist ivuxolimab. These receptor sequences come from an adult with an advanced solid tumor such as melanoma, head and neck, liver or kidney cancer.

This clone was seen a handful of times. The chain uses TRBV30 and TRBJ1-1; perhaps TRBD1 as D (6 bases). This CDR3 spans 11 amino acids. CDR1 and CDR2 (germline): GTSNPN, SVGIG (reference sequence). The germline V and J ends were trimmed by 3 bases and 8 bases, with 10 bases remaining between them. This chain's CDR3 is CAWSGQREAFF. CDR3 sequence (DNA): TGTGCCTGGAGCGGACAGAGGGAAGCTTTCTTT. Full variable domain (outside the CDR3, taken from reference TRBV30 and TRBJ1-1): SQTIHQWPATLVQPVGSPLSLECTVEGTSNPNLYWYRQAAGRGLQLLFYSVGIGQISSEVPQNLSASRPQDRQFILSSKKLLLSDSGFYLCAWSGQREAFFGQGTRLTVV.

The gene calls are TRBV28 and TRBJ2-7; 9 bases line up with TRBD2. Unmatched junction bases numbered 0, after V lost 2 bases and J lost 1 base. The CDR3 loop spans 14 amino acids. CDR1 and CDR2 from the germline V gene are MDHEN and SYDVKM. The CDR3 coding sequence is TGTGCCAGCAGTTTAGCGGGAGGGTCCTACGAGCAGTACTTC. Its protein product is CASSLAGGSYEQYF.

V and J are TRBV7-9 and TRBJ2-3, with 14 bases identical to TRBD2. This CDR3 spans 17 amino acids. Unmatched junction bases numbered 10, after V lost 5 bases and J lost 6 bases. The germline V gene has CDR1 SEHNR and CDR2 FQNEAQ (reference sequence). The DNA of the CDR3 is TGTGCCAGCAGCCTCTGGACTAGCGGGGGGTCCCGGGATACGCAGTATTTT. Translating gives CASSLWTSGGSRDTQYF.

The chain has TRBV11-3 and TRBJ2-5; 7 positions match TRBD1. CDR1 and CDR2 (germline): SGHNT, YENEEA. This CDR3 is 15 amino acids long. Losses at the gene ends were 6 bases for V and 3 bases for J; bases not matched to a gene: 10. The DNA of the CDR3 is TGTGCCAGCAGTTTGGGACAGAAAGGGGAAGAGACCCAGTACTTC. The encoded protein is CASSLGQKGEETQYF.

The rearrangement joins TRBV15 to TRBJ2-5; D is undetermined. The better agreement between TRBJ2-7 and the DNA end casts doubt on the J call. The CDR3 totals 16 residues. From germline, CDR1 is LNHNV and CDR2 YYDKDF (reference sequence). The CDR3 here is CATSRDFGQATYEQYF. CDR3 DNA: TGTGCCACCAGCAGAGATTTTGGGCAGGCCACCTACGAGCAGTACTTC.

V usage is TRBV6-1 and J usage is TRBJ2-3; TRBD1 aligns across 8 bases. CDR1 and CDR2 (germline): MNHNS, SASEGT. The V segment lost 6 bases and the J segment 1 base; nucleotides outside the gene matches: 6. The CDR3 extends over 15 amino acids. The CDR3, as DNA: TGTGCCAGCAGCGCGGGACAGGCCGGCACAGATACGCAGTATTTT. It is translated as CASSAGQAGTDTQYF.

V is TRBV18 and J is TRBJ1-4; D is uncertain. Deletions cut 6 bases from V and 7 bases from J, with 12 bases between. The CDR3 runs 13 residues. CDR1 and CDR2 from the germline V gene are KGHSH and LQKENI. CDR3 amino acids: CASSAVGGEKLFF. The CDR3 DNA reads TGTGCCAGCTCGGCCGTCGGAGGTGAAAAACTGTTTTTT.

The rearrangement joins TRBV7-2 to TRBJ2-2; 8 bases match TRBD2. The CDR3 extends over 16 amino acids. V was pared by 7 bases and J by 5 bases, with 12 bases of the junction left unmatched. In germline, CDR1 is SGHTA, CDR2 FQGNSA. This CDR3 is CASTLYGLAVTGELFF. In nucleotides, the CDR3 is TGTGCCAGCACCCTCTACGGACTAGCAGTGACCGGGGAGCTGTTTTTT.

This chain joins TRBV9 and TRBJ2-5; D uncertain. This CDR3 region has 13 residues. Germline V gives CDR1 SGDLS, CDR2 YYNGEE. The ends were cut back, 4 bases at V and 1 base at J, with 8 bases in the middle. CDR3 DNA sequence: TGTGCCAGCAGCCCGGCGGTCCAAGAGACCCAGTACTTC. Its translation is CASSPAVQETQYF.

This clone was recorded a few times. V and J are TRBV7-9 and TRBJ1-6; D gene ambiguous. Germline loops: CDR1 SEHNR, CDR2 FQNEAQ (reference sequence). V was cut by 5 bases and J by 5 bases, with 4 bases left in between. The CDR3 sequence is 12 residues long. CDR3 protein: CASSRNNSPLHF. The CDR3 DNA reads as TGTGCCAGCAGCCGTAATAATTCACCCCTCCACTTT. Together with reference TRBV7-9 and TRBJ1-6, the CDR3 gives the full variable domain: DTGVSQNPRHKITKRGQNVTFRCDPISEHNRLYWYRQTLGQGPEFLTYFQNEAQLEKSRLLSDRFSAERPKGSFSTLEIQRTEQGDSAMYLCASSRNNSPLHFGNGTRLTVT.

The CDR3 region has the DNA TGTGCCTGGACGCAGCGGGGGAGCACAGATACGCAGTATTTT. This translates into CAWTQRGSTDTQYF. The V gene is TRBV30, the J gene TRBJ2-3, with TRBD2 identical over 8 bases. Looked up from germline, CDR1 is GTSNPN and CDR2 is SVGIG (reference sequence). CDR3 length equals 14 residues. With V trimmed by 4 bases and J by 0 bases, 3 bases remained unmatched.

This clone turned up a few times. The CDR3 loop reads CASSFQSLGSNEKLFF. The DNA of the CDR3 is TGTGCCAGCAGTTTTCAGTCTTTAGGATCTAATGAAAAACTGTTTTTT. The rearrangement joins TRBV28 to TRBJ1-4, with D unclear. Trimming removed 3 bases at V and 3 bases at J, with 14 bases between. Germline loops: CDR1 MDHEN, CDR2 SYDVKM. The CDR3 is 16 residues long.

This clone was detected once. The chain joins TRBV12-5 to TRBJ1-1; 7 bases match TRBD1. Germline CDR1 LGHNT, CDR2 FRNRAP. V dropped 0 bases and J dropped 3; count of bases not matched to a gene: 16. The CDR3 is 19 amino acids. CDR3 loop: CASGLVRGGGGMRDTEAFF. The DNA for the CDR3 is TGTGCTAGTGGTTTGGTACGTGGAGGGGGCGGGATGAGGGACACTGAAGCTTTCTTT.

The genes are TRBV6-1 and TRBJ1-4; D is undetermined. Germline V gene lookup returns CDR1 MNHNS and CDR2 SASEGT. This CDR3 contains 13 residues. Trimming stripped 5 bases from V and 8 bases from J, with 12 bases between. The CDR3 is CASSLGSEEKLFF. The CDR3 nucleotides read TGTGCCAGCAGTTTAGGTTCAGAGGAAAAACTGTTTTTT.

The chain uses TRBV5-6 and TRBJ1-6; D possibly corresponds to TRBD1 (6 bases). Trimming cost V 6 bases and J 10 bases, with 11 bases left between them. This CDR3 comprises 12 residues. From germline, CDR1 is SGHDT and CDR2 YYEEEE. The CDR3 region is CASMEGHSPLHF. CDR3 sequence (DNA): TGTGCCAGCATGGAGGGACACTCACCCCTCCACTTT.

This clone was observed once. V and J are TRBV11-2 and TRBJ2-7; D unclear. Per the germline V gene, CDR1 is SGHAT and CDR2 is FQNNGV. V lost 11 bases to trimming and J lost 2 bases, with 13 bases between them. CDR3 length: 12 amino acids. CDR3 nucleotides: TGTGCCTCCGGGCCCACCGCCTACGAGCAGTACTTC. As protein: CASGPTAYEQYF.

This clone has only one observation. CDR3 residues: CASSLGLASADTQYF. The CDR3 coding sequence is TGCGCCAGCAGCTTGGGACTAGCGTCTGCAGATACGCAGTATTTT. The chain links TRBV5-1 to TRBJ2-3, with 8 bases identical to TRBD2. The ends lost 0 bases at V and 4 bases at J; junction bases unmatched: 4. The germline V gene encodes CDR1 SGHRS and CDR2 YFSETQ. The CDR3 has 15 amino acids. The complete variable domain, with remaining parts taken from reference TRBV5-1 and TRBJ2-3, reads KAGVTQTPRYLIKTRGQQVTLSCSPISGHRSVSWYQQTPGQGLQFLFEYFSETQRNKGNFPGRFSGRQFSNSRSEMNVSTLELGDSALYLCASSLGLASADTQYFGPGTRLTVL.

The genes are TRBV2 and TRBJ2-1; tentatively, D is TRBD1 (5 bases). Germline-derived CDR1 and CDR2 are SNHLY and FYNNEI. Trimming took off 4 bases at V and 8 bases at J, with 12 bases between the two ends. The CDR3 extends over 13 amino acids. In DNA, the CDR3 is TGTGCCAGCAGTGGGTTAAGGGGCCATGAGCAGTTCTTC. It is translated as CASSGLRGHEQFF.

This clone has just a few counts. V is TRBV7-2 and J is TRBJ2-7; weak D call: TRBD2 (5 bases). This CDR3 is built from 13 residues. Germline CDR1 reads SGHTA; CDR2 reads FQGNSA. V was pared by 1 base and J by 6 bases, with 10 bases between. For the CDR3, the DNA is TGTGCCAGCAGCTTAGGGTCGGGGTTCGAGCAGTACTTC. Its protein product is CASSLGSGFEQYF.

V usage is TRBV19 and J usage is TRBJ2-1, with D uncertain. CDR1 is LNHDA, CDR2 SQIVND, per germline (reference sequence). Deletions cut 6 bases from V and 6 bases from J, with 15 bases between. The CDR3 runs to 14 residues. This chain's CDR3 is CASSQNPGSNEQFF. The CDR3 DNA sequence: TGTGCCAGTAGCCAGAATCCGGGCAGCAATGAGCAGTTCTTC.

The chain recombines TRBV15 with TRBJ1-1, with D uncertain. Germline V gives CDR1 LNHNV, CDR2 YYDKDF (reference sequence). CDR3 length equals 13 residues. Trimming stripped 3 bases from V and 11 bases from J, with 16 bases between. CDR3 DNA: TGTGCCACCAGCAGGGTTGGGAGACCGAAGGCTTTCTTT. Amino acids: CATSRVGRPKAFF.

The chain recombines TRBV5-1 with TRBJ2-5; D is unresolved. CDR1 SGHRS and CDR2 YFSETQ come from the germline V gene. V dropped 2 bases and J dropped 0 bases, with 14 bases sitting between them. There are 16 residues in the CDR3. The CDR3 spells CASSFTVNRDQETQYF. CDR3 DNA sequence: TGCGCCAGCAGCTTCACCGTGAACCGTGACCAAGAGACCCAGTACTTC.

This clone appeared a single time. The chain is built from TRBV14 and TRBJ2-1; no clear D. V was pared by 5 bases and J by 7 bases, with 9 bases between. CDR3 length: 12 residues. Germline CDR1 reads SGHDN; CDR2 reads FVKESK. CDR3 amino acids: CASSYPFNEQFF. DNA for the CDR3: TGTGCCAGCAGCTACCCTTTTAATGAGCAGTTCTTC.

V and J are TRBV18 and TRBJ2-7; a possible D gene is TRBD1 (7 bases). V lost 4 bases and J 4 bases, leaving 17 bases between the germline ends. Germline loops: CDR1 KGHSH, CDR2 LQKENI. The CDR3 sequence is 15 residues long. The CDR3 reads CASSLGGDRYYEQYF. The DNA for the CDR3 is TGTGCCAGCTCACTAGGAGGGGACAGATATTACGAGCAGTACTTC.

Points on this clone: The conserved final phenylalanine or tryptophan is absent from the CDR3, which likely points to a read error. The chain uses TRBV28 and TRBJ1-2; D call uncertain. From germline, CDR1 is MDHEN and CDR2 SYDVKM. Deletions cut 6 bases from V and 8 bases from J, with 13 bases between. The CDR3 covers 12 residues. The CDR3 DNA follows: TGTGCCAGCAGATTGAAGGGTGGCGGCTACACCCTC. Translated: CASRLKGGGYTL.